A selection of T cell receptor beta chains follows, all from one sample in a study of identical twins. TCRdb recomputed calls from the 5' RACE reads with MiXCR, one row per CDR3 protein. Found here are 150,000 or so distinct CDR3 sequences, roughly 3.3% of them singletons; the top ten hold roughly 8%. Source material: memory T cells sorted from blood. These receptor sequences come from a man younger than 35 in good health. Each CDR3 is given with its conserved first and last residue. The D gene is left open where the match is weak. Size is stated for part of the rows, as once, few or many counts, or as a class when the clone is expanded.

TRBV30,TRBJ2-6,many,-,16,CAWRGELSSGANVLTF,TGTGCCTGGAGGGGGGAGCTGTCCTCTGGGGCCAACGTCCTGACTTTC
TRBV5-8,TRBJ2-5,many,TRBD2,15,CASSSGTRGQETQYF,TGTGCCAGCAGTTCCGGGACTAGGGGCCAAGAGACCCAGTACTTC
TRBV27,TRBJ2-2,many,-,13,CASSLSTVGELFF,TGTGCCAGCAGTTTATCAACGGTGGGGGAGCTGTTTTTT
TRBV30,TRBJ1-3,many,-,11,CAWTAGNTIYF,TGTGCCTGGACGGCTGGAAACACCATATATTTT
TRBV10-3,TRBJ1-1,many,-,14,CAISPGTSNTEAFF,TGTGCCATCAGTCCCGGGACATCGAACACTGAAGCTTTCTTT
TRBV18,TRBJ2-4,many,-,18,CASSPTSPGGLAKNIQYF,TGTGCCAGCTCACCGACGTCCCCTGGTGGGCTAGCCAAAAACATTCAGTACTTC
TRBV9,TRBJ2-5,many,-,15,CASSVSALRAETQYF,TGTGCCAGCAGCGTATCCGCCCTAAGGGCAGAGACCCAGTACTTC
TRBV15,TRBJ2-5,many,TRBD1,12,CATGQGKETQYF,TGTGCCACCGGACAGGGGAAAGAGACCCAGTACTTC
TRBV12-3/TRBV12-4,TRBJ2-3,many,-,16,CASSYGLSVSTDTQYF,TGTGCCAGCAGTTACGGGCTGTCCGTCAGCACAGATACGCAGTATTTT
TRBV28,TRBJ2-3,many,-,10,CASSLDTQYF,TGTGCCAGCAGTTTAGATACGCAGTATTTT
TRBV5-6,TRBJ2-4,many,-,15,CASSLMTGAKNIQYF,TGTGCCAGCAGCCTTATGACGGGAGCCAAAAACATTCAGTACTTC
TRBV20-1,TRBJ2-1,many,TRBD2,14,CSASGREVYNEQFF,TGCAGTGCTAGCGGGCGGGAGGTCTACAATGAGCAGTTCTTC
TRBV11-2,TRBJ2-5,many,-,14,CASSLVAPQETQYF,TGTGCCAGCAGCTTAGTAGCTCCTCAAGAGACCCAGTACTTC
TRBV7-2,TRBJ1-1,many,-,14,CASSFNRGSFEAFF,TGTGCCAGCAGCTTCAACAGAGGCTCCTTTGAAGCTTTCTTT
TRBV7-2,TRBJ2-1,many,-,14,CAITRPRRLNEQFF,TGTGCCATAACCCGACCGCGGCGGCTGAATGAGCAGTTCTTC
TRBV5-6,TRBJ2-7,-,-,14,CASSFLGPGNEQYF,TGTGCCAGCAGCTTCCTGGGGCCGGGAAACGAGCAGTACTTC
TRBV5-1,TRBJ2-1,many,-,13,CASTDGSYNEQFF,TGCGCCAGCACGGACGGCTCCTACAATGAGCAGTTCTTC
TRBV3-1,TRBJ2-6,many,-,16,CASSQGAGSGANVLTF,TGTGCCAGCAGCCAAGGGGCAGGCTCTGGGGCCAACGTCCTGACTTTC
TRBV18,TRBJ2-1,many,TRBD2,17,CASSPGGAGGPGNEQFF,TGTGCCAGCTCACCAGGAGGAGCGGGAGGGCCGGGGAATGAGCAGTTCTTC
TRBV6-2/TRBV6-3,TRBJ1-5,many,TRBD1,16,CASSSIGQGSNQPQHF,TGTGCCAGCAGTTCGATCGGACAGGGTAGCAATCAGCCCCAGCATTTT
TRBV7-3,TRBJ2-3,many,-,12,CASSLTGDTQYF,TGTGCCAGCAGCTTAACTGGAGATACGCAGTATTTT
TRBV4-2,TRBJ2-1,-,TRBD2,16,CASSLQTSGSYNEQFF,TGTGCCAGCAGCCTCCAGACTAGCGGGAGCTACAATGAGCAGTTCTTC
TRBV20-1,TRBJ2-1,many,TRBD2,15,CSARSPSGTRNEQFF,TGCAGTGCTAGATCCCCTAGCGGGACCAGGAATGAGCAGTTCTTC
TRBV28,TRBJ2-2,many,TRBD2,14,CASRGLPLVGELFF,TGTGCCAGCAGGGGACTACCCTTAGTTGGGGAGCTGTTTTTT
TRBV9,TRBJ2-2,many,-,16,CASSVGGAVNTGELFF,TGTGCCAGCAGCGTAGGGGGGGCGGTGAACACCGGGGAGCTGTTTTTT
TRBV18,TRBJ2-3,many,-,16,CASSPVLGRGPDTQYF,TGTGCCAGCTCACCAGTTTTGGGCAGGGGCCCAGATACGCAGTATTTT
TRBV7-8,TRBJ2-1,many,-,12,CASQRVLNEQFF,TGTGCCAGCCAGCGGGTACTCAATGAGCAGTTCTTC
TRBV7-8,TRBJ2-7,many,-,14,CASSLESGNYEQYF,TGTGCCAGCAGCTTAGAGTCGGGAAACTACGAGCAGTACTTC
TRBV5-1,TRBJ2-5,many,-,16,CASSSSGRRLQETQYF,TGCGCCAGCAGCTCTTCCGGACGTCGCTTGCAAGAGACCCAGTACTTC
TRBV3-1,TRBJ1-5,many,-,13,CASSQDPRQPQHF,TGTGCCAGCAGCCAAGATCCCAGGCAGCCCCAGCATTTT
TRBV20-1,TRBJ1-1,many,-,15,CSAAGLLRRNTEAFF,TGCAGTGCTGCGGGACTCCTTAGGAGAAACACTGAAGCTTTCTTT
TRBV3-1,TRBJ1-2,many,TRBD1,13,CASSPGQGDGYTF,TGTGCCAGCAGCCCAGGACAGGGGGATGGCTACACCTTC
TRBV6-1,TRBJ2-3,-,-,14,CASSQIILGDTQYF,TGTGCCAGCAGTCAGATAATATTGGGAGATACGCAGTATTTT
TRBV7-3,TRBJ2-3,many,-,14,CASTPGGRGDTQYF,TGTGCCAGCACCCCAGGGGGGAGGGGTGATACGCAGTATTTT
TRBV10-2,TRBJ2-5,-,-,12,CASGQGIETQYF,TGCGCCAGCGGCCAGGGTATAGAGACCCAGTACTTC
TRBV5-1,TRBJ2-1,many,-,14,CASSPGTAYNEQFF,TGCGCCAGCAGCCCCGGGACGGCCTACAATGAGCAGTTCTTC
TRBV4-2,TRBJ1-2,many,-,15,CASSQDYGQNYGYTF,TGTGCCAGCAGCCAAGATTATGGACAGAACTATGGCTACACCTTC
TRBV10-2,TRBJ2-1,many,-,16,CASSGGSGSSYNEQFF,TGCGCCAGCAGTGGGGGATCCGGGAGCTCCTACAATGAGCAGTTCTTC
TRBV28,TRBJ2-4,many,TRBD1,16,CASSFGQGGVKNIQYF,TGTGCCAGCAGTTTTGGACAGGGGGGAGTCAAAAACATTCAGTACTTC
TRBV20-1,TRBJ1-5,many,TRBD1,13,CSAVQGVAQPQHF,TGCAGTGCTGTTCAGGGGGTGGCTCAGCCCCAGCATTTT
TRBV6-5,TRBJ2-2,many,-,14,CASSPRILTGELFF,TGTGCCAGCAGTCCTCGAATCCTCACCGGGGAGCTGTTTTTT
TRBV5-1,TRBJ2-5,many,TRBD1,15,CASSGTVGTQETQYF,TGCGCCAGCAGTGGGACAGTGGGGACCCAAGAGACCCAGTACTTC
TRBV5-5,TRBJ2-1,many,-,17,CASSYNSGPGAYNEQFF,TGTGCCAGCAGCTACAACTCGGGGCCCGGGGCCTACAATGAGCAGTTCTTC